In its sample, the clone carrying this T cell receptor beta chain was seen a few times. Its antigen is currently unknown. Germline V gene data show CDR1 as SEHNR and CDR2 as FQNEAQ (reference sequence). Between the trimmed V and J ends, which lost 5 bases and 6 bases, there was a span of 10 bases. This CDR3 is built from 12 residues. PCR used 60 Vbeta primers and 13 Jbeta primers. Using immunoSEQ multiplex PCR, the repertoire was profiled, and TCRdb retains in-frame clones only, with some absent. Here the sample spans over 100,000 clones, 79% being singletons. The data belong to a study of cytomegalovirus exposure and HLA in healthy donors. Study findings and constraints: Researchers reported in a later analysis that a missense DCLRE1C variant was tied to TCR beta V- and J-gene trimming. Among TCR beta chains, those listed as cytomegalovirus-associated numbered about 150.

Input material: PBMCs. This TCR came from a woman between 18 and 30 years old in good health and CMV-seropositive. The V gene is TRBV7-9, the J gene TRBJ1-2; the D gene is possibly TRBD1 (6 bases). The CDR3 loop is CASSPQGNGYTF. As DNA, the CDR3 is TGTGCCAGCAGCCCCCAGGGGAATGGCTACACCTTC.